The clone carrying this T cell receptor beta chain was seen more than once but under ten times. The germline CDR1 and CDR2 sequences are LGHDT and YNNKEL (reference sequence). Germline trimming cut 1 base from V and 5 bases from J; bases unmatched to any gene: 4. The CDR3 loop spans 14 amino acids. This record belongs to a study of T-cell reconstitution after alpha-beta-depleted transplantation in children. Library preparation (for TCRbeta) was performed with unique molecular identifiers. TCRdb analysed the PCR reads with MiXCR anew, one entry per CDR3 protein. This sample has 480,000 or so distinct CDR3 sequences; approximately 10% occur once, and the top ten carry 2% to 2.5%.

This chain joins TRBV3-1 and TRBJ1-2, with 7 bases aligning to TRBD1. Source: PBMCs, taken before TCRalphabeta/CD19-depleted stem cell transplant. This TCR came from a child aged 2 to 10 with inherited bone marrow failure, due to receive a stem cell transplant. CDR3 sequence reads: CASSQVGTAYGYTF. For the CDR3, the DNA is TGTGCCAGCAGCCAAGTGGGGACAGCTTATGGCTACACCTTC. The full variable domain, in which reference TRBV3-1 and TRBJ1-2 provide the parts outside the CDR3, is DTAVSQTPKYLVTQMGNDKSIKCEQNLGHDTMYWYKQDSKKFLKIMFSYNNKELIINETVPNRFSPKSPDKAHLNLHINSLELGDSAVYFCASSQVGTAYGYTFGSGTRLTVV.